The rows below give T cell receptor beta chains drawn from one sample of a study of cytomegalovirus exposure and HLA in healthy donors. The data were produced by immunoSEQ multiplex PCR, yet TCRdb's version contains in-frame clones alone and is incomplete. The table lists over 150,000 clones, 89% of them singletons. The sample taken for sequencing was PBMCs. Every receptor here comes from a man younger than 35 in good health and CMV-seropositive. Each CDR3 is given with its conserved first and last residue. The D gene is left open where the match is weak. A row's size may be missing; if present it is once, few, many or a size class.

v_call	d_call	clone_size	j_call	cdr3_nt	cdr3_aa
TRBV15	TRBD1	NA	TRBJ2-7	TGTGCCACCAGCACGGACAGGGGCCTCCTGGTAGAGCAGTACTTC	CATSTDRGLLVEQYF
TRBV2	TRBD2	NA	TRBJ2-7	TGTGCCAGCGGGAGGACTAGCGGGAAGCCCTACGAGCAGTACTTC	CASGRTSGKPYEQYF
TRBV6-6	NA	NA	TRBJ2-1	TGTGCCAGCAGCCATCAAAACAATGAGCAGTTCTTC	CASSHQNNEQFF
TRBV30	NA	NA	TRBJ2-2	TGTGCCTCCTCACGCGGGCCAGGGGCCGGGGAGCTGTTTTTT	CASSRGPGAGELFF
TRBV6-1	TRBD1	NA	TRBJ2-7	TGTGCCAGCAGCCCCACAGGGGGCGCCTTGGACGAGCAGTACTTC	CASSPTGGALDEQYF
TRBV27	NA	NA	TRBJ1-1	TGTGCCAGCGGATCCCCCACGGACAAGAACACTGAAGCTTTCTTT	CASGSPTDKNTEAFF
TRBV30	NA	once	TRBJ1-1	TGTGCCTGGAGTGTAACTATGAACACTGAAGCTTTCTTT	CAWSVTMNTEAFF
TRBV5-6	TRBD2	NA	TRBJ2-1	TGTGCCAGCAGCACGGGAGGGGTATACAATGAGCAGTTCTTC	CASSTGGVYNEQFF
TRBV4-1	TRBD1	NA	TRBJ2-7	TGCGCCAGCAGCCTCCCCCCCGGGACAGGGGAGATCGAGCAGTACTTC	CASSLPPGTGEIEQYF
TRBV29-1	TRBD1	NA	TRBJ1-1	TGCAGCGTTGAAGATCTATTTAGGGACAGGGGTGTAGCTTTCTTT	CSVEDLFRDRGVAFF
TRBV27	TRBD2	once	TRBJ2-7	TGTGCCAGCAGTTTAGCTAGCGGGACCTCCTACGAGCAGTACTTC	CASSLASGTSYEQYF
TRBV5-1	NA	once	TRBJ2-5	TGCGCCAGCAGCTCCCAGGGGTGGGAGACCCAGTACTTC	CASSSQGWETQYF
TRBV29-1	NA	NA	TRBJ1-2	TGCAGCGTTGAAGATCTGGAGGGCTACACCTTC	CSVEDLEGYTF
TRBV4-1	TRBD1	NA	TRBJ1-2	TGCGCCAGCAGCCAAACCCCGGGACAGGCCTATGGCTACACCTTC	CASSQTPGQAYGYTF
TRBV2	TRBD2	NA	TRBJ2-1	TGTGCCAGCAGTGGGACTAGCGGACCCTACAATGAGCAGTTCTTC	CASSGTSGPYNEQFF
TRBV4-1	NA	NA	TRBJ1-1	TGCGCCAGCAGCCAAGATCTGGGGGACATCTATATGAACACTGAAGCTTTCTTT	CASSQDLGDIYMNTEAFF
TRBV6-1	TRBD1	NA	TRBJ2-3	TGTGCCAGCAGTGCCGCCTCGGACAGGGGGACAGATACGCAGTATTTT	CASSAASDRGTDTQYF
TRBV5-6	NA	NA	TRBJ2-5	TGTGCCAGCAGCCCCAGGACGGGAGTTGAAGAGACCCAGTACTTC	CASSPRTGVEETQYF
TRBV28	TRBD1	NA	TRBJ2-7	TGTGCCAGCAGCTTCCCGGGGGGACAGGGGGCTTACGAGCAGTACTTC	CASSFPGGQGAYEQYF
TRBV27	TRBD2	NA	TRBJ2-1	TGTGCCAGCAGTTTAAGGATCACTAGCGGCAATGAGCAGTTCTTC	CASSLRITSGNEQFF
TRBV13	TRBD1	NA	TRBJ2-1	TGTGCCAGCAGCTCTGCCGGGACAGGGAACAATGAGCAGTTCTTC	CASSSAGTGNNEQFF
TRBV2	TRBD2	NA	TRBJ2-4	TGTGCCAGCAGCCTAGCGGGAATCTCCAAAAACATTCAGTACTTC	CASSLAGISKNIQYF
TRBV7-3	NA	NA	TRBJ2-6	TGTGCCAGCAGCCCCGGCAGGGTCTATGGGGCCAACGTCCTGACTTTC	CASSPGRVYGANVLTF
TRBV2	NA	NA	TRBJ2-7	TGTGCCAGCAGCACCAAAGCCTACTGGGGAACTAGCTCCTACGAGCAGTACTTC	CASSTKAYWGTSSYEQYF
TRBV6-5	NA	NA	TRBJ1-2	TGTGCCAGCAGTTATGCGCCCGCGCCTTACGGCTACACCTTC	CASSYAPAPYGYTF
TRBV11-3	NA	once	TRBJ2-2	TGTGCCAGCAGCTTGGACTACCCAACCGGGGAGCTGTTTTTT	CASSLDYPTGELFF
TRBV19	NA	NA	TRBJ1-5	TGTGCCAGTAGTATACTCGGGAATAGCAATCAGCCCCAGCATTTT	CASSILGNSNQPQHF
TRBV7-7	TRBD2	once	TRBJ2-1	TGTGCTAGCAGCTATGGGACTAGCGGGAGTCAGAATGAGCAGTTCTTC	CASSYGTSGSQNEQFF
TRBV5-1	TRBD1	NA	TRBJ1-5	TGCGCCAGCAGCTTGGGACAGGGCGATCAGCCCCAGCATTTT	CASSLGQGDQPQHF
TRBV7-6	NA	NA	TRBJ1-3	TGTGCCAGCAGCCTGGACATCACCTCTGGAAACACCATATATTTT	CASSLDITSGNTIYF
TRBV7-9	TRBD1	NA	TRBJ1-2	TGTGCCAGCAGCTTGCAGGGGGCGCAATATGGCTACACCTTC	CASSLQGAQYGYTF
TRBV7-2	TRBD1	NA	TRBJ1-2	TGTGCCAGCAGCTTAGCCCTTCCGGACAGGGGGCAGGGCTACACCTTC	CASSLALPDRGQGYTF
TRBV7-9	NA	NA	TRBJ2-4	TGTGCCAGCAGCCAAAGGGGGGGCATTCAGTACTTC	CASSQRGGIQYF
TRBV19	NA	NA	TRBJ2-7	TGTGCCAGTAGTATAGATGCGGGTTACGAGCAGTACTTC	CASSIDAGYEQYF
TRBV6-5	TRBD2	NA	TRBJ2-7	TGTGCCAGCATGATAGCGGGAGGGCCCTACGAGCAGTACTTC	CASMIAGGPYEQYF
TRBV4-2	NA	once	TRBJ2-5	TGTGCCAGCAGCCAACTACGGGACTTAACTATGGAGACCCAGTACTTC	CASSQLRDLTMETQYF
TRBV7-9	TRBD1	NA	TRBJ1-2	TGTGCCAGCAGCTTAGAGACAGGGGACTATGGCTACACCTTC	CASSLETGDYGYTF
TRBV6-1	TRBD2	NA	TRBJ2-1	TGTGCCAGCAGTGTGGGGACTAGCGGGTACGATGAGCAGTTCTTC	CASSVGTSGYDEQFF
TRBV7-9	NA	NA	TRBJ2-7	TGTGCCAGCAGCTTGGGGGTTACAGGGTACGACGAGCAGTACTTC	CASSLGVTGYDEQYF
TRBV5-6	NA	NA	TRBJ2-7	TGTGCCAGCAGCTTTGGCCGCCGCTACGAGCAGTACTTC	CASSFGRRYEQYF
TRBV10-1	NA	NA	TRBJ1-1	TGCGCCAGCAGTGAGTCCACCCGGGGGGTCCTGGGGGCTGAAGCTTTCTTT	CASSESTRGVLGAEAFF
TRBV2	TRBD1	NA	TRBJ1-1	TGTGCCAGCAGTGAAGCGCCGACAGGGGGAGGCACTGAAGCTTTCTTT	CASSEAPTGGGTEAFF
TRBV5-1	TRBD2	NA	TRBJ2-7	TGCGCCAGCAGCGAGGGACTAGCGGGAGCCGATGAGCAGTACTTC	CASSEGLAGADEQYF
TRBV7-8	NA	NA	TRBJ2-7	TGTGCCAGCAGCACCGGGACTTCCTACGAGCAGTACTTC	CASSTGTSYEQYF
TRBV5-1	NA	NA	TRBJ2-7	TGCGCCAGCAGTCAAGGTCTGGACTCCTACGAGCAGTACTTC	CASSQGLDSYEQYF
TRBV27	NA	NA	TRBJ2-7	TGTGCCAGCAGTTTAAACGCCAGGGGCTACGAGCAGTACTTC	CASSLNARGYEQYF
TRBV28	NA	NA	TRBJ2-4	TGTGCCAGCTACGGACAGCTAGCCAAAAACATTCAGTACTTC	CASYGQLAKNIQYF